The 28 T cell receptor beta chains below all came from one sample that was sequenced in a study of T cell responses to AZD1222 COVID-19 vaccine. Only in-frame clones appear in the TCRdb table, and some are missing; sequencing was by immunoSEQ multiplex PCR. This repertoire shows around 130,000 clones, 91% found once; its top ten account for approximately 2.1%. The material sequenced was peripheral blood, taken 28 days after the second AZD1222 dose. Source of these receptors: an adult who received the AZD1222 COVID-19 vaccine.

The chain links TRBV30 to TRBJ1-1; 7 bases align to TRBD1. Losses at the gene ends were 1 base for V and 8 bases for J; bases not matched to a gene: 4. This CDR3 has 12 residues. Germline V gene data show CDR1 as GTSNPN and CDR2 as SVGIG (reference sequence). The CDR3 region has the DNA TGTGCCTGGAGTGGGTCGGACAGGGAAGCTTTCTTT. Translated: CAWSGSDREAFF.

V is TRBV18 and J is TRBJ2-5, with TRBD2 matching 10 bases. The CDR3 runs 15 residues. Germline V gives CDR1 KGHSH, CDR2 LQKENI. V trimming: 1 base; J trimming: 2 bases; junction bases outside the gene matches: 1. This CDR3 is CASSPLAGGQETQYF. The DNA for the CDR3 is TGTGCCAGCTCACCACTAGCGGGGGGACAAGAGACCCAGTACTTC.

The genes are TRBV12-5 and TRBJ2-3; D is uncertain. The CDR3 length is 13 residues. The V and J ends lost 5 bases and 6 bases respectively, with 12 bases between them. Germline loops: CDR1 LGHNT, CDR2 FRNRAP. CDR3 sequence: CASGASMEDTQYF. CDR3 coding DNA: TGTGCTAGTGGTGCCTCAATGGAGGATACGCAGTATTTT.

The J gene is TRBJ2-3, the V gene TRBV11-1; TRBD1 might be the D (6 bases). The CDR3 is 15 amino acids. V was shortened by 3 bases and J by 4 bases, with 14 bases between the two germline ends. Germline V gives CDR1 SGHAT, CDR2 FQDESV (reference sequence). CDR3 loop: CASSFPKQGPDTQYF. CDR3 bases: TGTGCCAGCAGCTTCCCTAAGCAGGGGCCAGATACGCAGTATTTT. Together with reference TRBV11-1 and TRBJ2-3, the CDR3 gives the full variable domain: EAEVAQSPRYKITEKSQAVAFWCDPISGHATLYWYRQILGQGPELLVQFQDESVVDDSQLPKDRFSAERLKGVDSTLKIQPAELGDSAMYLCASSFPKQGPDTQYFGPGTRLTVL.

A note on this clone: The junction does not match germline at one end; this may be a read error. The chain links TRBV10-3 to TRBJ1-1, with 11 bases fitting TRBD1. From germline, CDR1 is ENHRY and CDR2 SYGVKD. The CDR3 sequence is 12 residues long. DNA for the CDR3: TGTGCCATCAGTGATCCGGGACAGGGGGTCCTGTGG. This translates into CAISDPGQGVLW.

The CDR3 DNA follows: TGTGCCAGCTCACCAGGGAGGTCGGACTTTCAGCCCCAGCATTTT. This encodes CASSPGRSDFQPQHF. V is TRBV18 and J is TRBJ1-5; D gene ambiguous. Germline V gene lookup returns CDR1 KGHSH and CDR2 LQKENI. Trimming cost V 2 bases and J 6 bases, with 14 bases left between them. The CDR3 is made up of 15 amino acids.

The gene calls are TRBV3-1 (or the pseudogene TRBV3-2) and TRBJ1-1, with D perhaps matching TRBD1 (5 bases). Germline CDR1 and CDR2: LGHDT and YNNKEL (reference sequence). Trimming removed 4 bases from V and 1 base from J, with 10 bases in between. This CDR3 has 14 amino acids. The CDR3 here is CASSLGHRNTEAFF. The CDR3 bases are TGTGCCAGCAGCCTAGGACACCGGAACACTGAAGCTTTCTTT.

The rearrangement links TRBV5-4 to TRBJ2-1; 7 bases are a match to TRBD2. This CDR3 is 14 amino acids long. Germline CDR1 SGHNT, CDR2 YYREEE (reference sequence). Unmatched junction bases numbered 4, after V lost 7 bases and J lost 0 bases. CDR3 nucleotides: TGTGCCAGCTCACGGGGGGACTCCTACAATGAGCAGTTCTTC. Translation gives CASSRGDSYNEQFF.

This clone was counted a few times. The chain combines TRBV6-5 with TRBJ1-4; tentative D call: TRBD1 (5 bases). The CDR3 length is 15 residues. Trimming removed 1 base from V and 7 bases from J, with 13 bases in between. CDR1 MNHEY and CDR2 SVGAGI come from the germline V gene. The CDR3, as DNA: TGTGCCAGCAGTTACTGGCAGGGTGTCGCTGAAAAACTGTTTTTT. It specifies CASSYWQGVAEKLFF.

This rearrangement joins TRBV18 to TRBJ1-1, with 9 positions matching TRBD1. Germline V gene sequence: CDR1 KGHSH, CDR2 LQKENI. The length of the CDR3 is 20 residues. Trimming at V came to 0 bases and at J to 6 bases, leaving 20 bases not matched to a gene. CDR3 loop: CASSPPFEGDRVGAWAEAFF. The CDR3 nucleotides are TGTGCCAGCTCACCACCGTTTGAAGGGGACAGGGTGGGGGCATGGGCTGAAGCTTTCTTT.

This chain joins TRBV19 and TRBJ1-3, with D tentatively TRBD1 (5 bases). The CDR3 runs 16 residues. The germline CDR1 and CDR2 sequences are LNHDA and SQIVND (reference sequence). Deletions cut 2 bases from V and 0 bases from J, with 11 bases between. CDR3 protein: CASSIQGRLSGNTIYF. The CDR3 DNA sequence: TGTGCCAGTAGTATACAGGGCAGGCTCTCTGGAAACACCATATATTTT.

The chain links TRBV6-5 to TRBJ1-6; D is unclear. Germline V gene data show CDR1 as MNHEY and CDR2 as SVGAGI. V was cut by 8 bases and J by 7 bases, with 12 bases left in between. CDR3 length: 13 amino acids. CDR3 in DNA: TGTGCCAGCTCAGTATCACAGAATTCACCCCTCCACTTT. It is translated as CASSVSQNSPLHF.

The chain combines TRBV5-1 with TRBJ1-2, with D uncertain. CDR3 length equals 15 residues. Germline loops: CDR1 SGHRS, CDR2 YFSETQ. The ends were cut back, 0 bases at V and 1 base at J, with 10 bases in the middle. The CDR3 region is CASSLEAGINYGYTF. CDR3 sequence (DNA): TGCGCCAGCAGCTTGGAGGCGGGGATTAACTATGGCTACACCTTC.

As regards this clone: Within the sample, other DNA sequences also encode this same CDR3. V is TRBV6-4 and J is TRBJ2-2, with 7 bases aligning to TRBD2. Per the germline V gene, CDR1 is MRHNA and CDR2 is SNTAGT. With V trimmed by 2 bases and J by 3 bases, 0 bases remained unmatched. The CDR3 contains 14 residues. The CDR3: CASSDGRDTGELFF. CDR3 in DNA: TGTGCCAGCAGTGACGGGAGGGACACCGGGGAGCTGTTTTTT.

The V call is TRBV5-1, the J call TRBJ2-2; weak D call: TRBD2 (5 bases). Trimming removed 7 bases at V and 0 bases at J, with 10 bases between. This CDR3 is built from 14 residues. Germline V gene lookup returns CDR1 SGHRS and CDR2 YFSETQ. This chain's CDR3 is CASHTRTNTGELFF. CDR3 DNA: TGCGCCAGCCATACTAGAACGAACACCGGGGAGCTGTTTTTT.

The chain joins TRBV7-8 to TRBJ2-7, with 9 bases that match TRBD1. V was pared by 6 bases and J by 3 bases, with 3 bases of the junction left unmatched. The CDR3 is made up of 13 amino acids. From germline, CDR1 is SGHVS and CDR2 FQNEAQ. The CDR3 sequence is CASSKDRGYEQYF. The CDR3 coding sequence is TGTGCCAGCAGTAAGGACAGGGGCTACGAGCAGTACTTC.

The chain couples TRBV10-3 to TRBJ1-2, with 10 bases fitting TRBD1. The length of the CDR3 is 17 residues. Trimming cost V 0 bases and J 4 bases; bases outside gene matches: 8. Germline lookup yields CDR1 ENHRY and CDR2 SYGVKD. The CDR3, as DNA: TGTGCCATCAGTGAGTCGGGGGGACAGGGGAGAGGCTATGGCTACACCTTC. It codes for CAISESGGQGRGYGYTF.

The chain recombines TRBV19 with TRBJ1-1; D is undetermined. Looked up from germline, CDR1 is LNHDA and CDR2 is SQIVND (reference sequence). The CDR3 has 11 amino acids. V lost 8 bases, J lost 1 base, and 5 bases lay in between. The CDR3 DNA reads TGTGCCAGTTCAGAGAACACTGAAGCTTTCTTT. It specifies CASSENTEAFF.

The chain recombines TRBV9 with TRBJ2-3; TRBD1 agrees at 11 bases. Per the germline V gene, CDR1 is SGDLS and CDR2 is YYNGEE. The CDR3 has 16 residues. V shed 4 bases and J 1 base; nucleotides not matched to a gene: 5. CDR3 nucleotide sequence: TGTGCCAGCAGCCTATCGGGACAGGGGGGCACAGATACGCAGTATTTT. This gives the protein CASSLSGQGGTDTQYF.

This sequence joins TRBV15 and TRBJ2-1; D remains ambiguous. The V end lost 0 bases, the J end lost 6 bases, and 9 bases lay between the germline ends. This CDR3 is 14 amino acids long. Germline V gene lookup returns CDR1 LNHNV and CDR2 YYDKDF (reference sequence). The CDR3 region is CATSRDRAANEQFF. The CDR3 DNA reads as TGTGCCACCAGCAGAGATCGGGCAGCCAATGAGCAGTTCTTC. The full variable domain, in which reference TRBV15 and TRBJ2-1 provide the parts outside the CDR3, is DAMVIQNPRYQVTQFGKPVTLSCSQTLNHNVMYWYQQKSSQAPKLLFHYYDKDFNNEADTPDNFQSRRPNTSFCFLDIRSPGLGDTAMYLCATSRDRAANEQFFGPGTRLTVL.

In DNA form, the CDR3 reads TGTGCCAGTAGTATTATAACCGGGATCGACTATGGCTACACCTTC. As protein: CASSIITGIDYGYTF. The genes are TRBV19 and TRBJ1-2; D is unresolved. This CDR3 has 15 residues. Per germline, CDR1 LNHDA and CDR2 SQIVND (reference sequence). Trimming removed 3 bases at V and 3 bases at J, with 14 bases between.

The genes are TRBV7-9 and TRBJ1-4; a weak D match, TRBD1 (6 bases). The CDR3 contains 15 residues. V lost 4 bases and J 7 bases, leaving 16 bases between the germline ends. Germline CDR1 SEHNR, CDR2 FQNEAQ (reference sequence). The CDR3 coding sequence is TGTGCCAGCAGCTGGCAAGGGGGGGTTGGTGAAAAACTGTTTTTT. Translation: CASSWQGGVGEKLFF.

The J gene is TRBJ1-1, the V gene TRBV5-4; weak D call: TRBD1 (5 bases). CDR1 and CDR2 (germline): SGHNT, YYREEE (reference sequence). The CDR3 is 15 amino acids. Trimming took 3 bases from V and 5 from J, leaving 17 bases between them. CDR3 nucleotide sequence: TGTGCCAGCAGCTCCGGGGGTGGACGAACAACTGAAGCTTTCTTT. Its translation is CASSSGGGRTTEAFF.

This chain connects TRBV27 to TRBJ1-1, with D uncertain. V dropped 1 base and J dropped 3 bases, with 6 bases sitting between them. The length of the CDR3 is 13 residues. CDR1 and CDR2 (germline): MNHEY, SMNVEV (reference sequence). The CDR3 DNA reads as TGTGCCAGCAGTTTATTTGAGGACACTGAAGCTTTCTTT. It translates to CASSLFEDTEAFF.

This sequence joins TRBV3-1 (or the pseudogene TRBV3-2) and TRBJ1-5, with unresolved D. This CDR3 region has 14 residues. Trimming pared 0 bases from V and 6 bases from J, leaving 9 bases between. CDR1 and CDR2 (germline): LGHDT, YNNKEL (reference sequence). The DNA of the CDR3 is TGTGCCAGCAGCCAAGACCGGGCACCTCAGCCCCAGCATTTT. Protein product: CASSQDRAPQPQHF.

This clone was observed once. The gene calls are TRBV30 and TRBJ1-1, with no clear D. Trimming stripped 0 bases from V and 0 bases from J, with 11 bases between. Germline lookup yields CDR1 GTSNPN and CDR2 SVGIG (reference sequence). The CDR3 totals 15 residues. CDR3 nucleotide sequence: TGTGCCTGGAGTGTATTGGACTCAGTGAACACTGAAGCTTTCTTT. Its protein product is CAWSVLDSVNTEAFF.

This clone was picked up one time. The CDR3 DNA follows: TGCGCCAGCAGCTTGTGGGGGGACCTCACCGGAAACACCATATATTTT. It is translated as CASSLWGDLTGNTIYF. The gene calls are TRBV5-1 and TRBJ1-3; D perhaps matches TRBD1 (5 bases). Germline CDR1 is SGHRS and CDR2 is YFSETQ. V was clipped by 1 base and J by 4 bases, with 15 bases between them. The CDR3 extends over 16 amino acids.

The J gene is TRBJ1-1, the V gene TRBV19, with D possibly TRBD1 on 5 matching bases. Germline CDR1 LNHDA, CDR2 SQIVND (reference sequence). The CDR3 totals 15 residues. Trimming took 3 bases from V and 1 from J, leaving 12 bases between them. CDR3 in DNA: TGTGCCAGTAGTATTAATCAGGGACCGAACACTGAAGCTTTCTTT. Its protein is CASSINQGPNTEAFF.